Each of the 11 T cell receptor beta chains below was sequenced from the same sample in a study of T-cell reconstitution after alpha-beta-depleted transplantation in children. Preparation of the TCRbeta library used unique molecular identifiers. In TCRdb, the PCR reads were re-called with MiXCR into one record per CDR3 protein. The data hold fewer than 700,000 distinct CDR3 sequences, with more than 20% observed a single time. Material: PBMCs, mostly from graft donor cells, obtained 360 days after TCRalphabeta/CD19-depleted stem cell transplant. Every receptor here comes from a boy in the first two years of life who had a stem cell transplant for acute myeloid leukemia, so the T cells may come from the graft donor.

The chain recombines TRBV20-1 with TRBJ2-7; 7 bases fit TRBD1. The CDR3 is 12 amino acids. The germline V gene encodes CDR1 DFQATT and CDR2 SNEGSKA (reference sequence). V shed 6 bases and J 2 bases; nucleotides not matched to a gene: 4. CDR3 in DNA: TGCAGTGCCCCCGGACAGGCCTACGAGCAGTACGTC. Amino acids: CSAPGQAYEQYV.

This clonotype was seen more than once but under ten times. V gene TRBV18 combines with J gene TRBJ2-3; D not certain. Trimming took off 0 bases at V and 0 bases at J, with 4 bases between the two ends. This CDR3 is built from 14 residues. Germline V gene lookup returns CDR1 KGHSH and CDR2 LQKENI. The CDR3 loop reads CASSPPSSTDTQYF. As DNA, the CDR3 is TGTGCCAGCTCACCACCGTCGAGCACAGATACGCAGTATTTT. Supplemented by reference TRBV18 and TRBJ2-3, the full variable domain reads NAGVMQNPRHLVRRRGQEARLRCSPMKGHSHVYWYRQLPEEGLKFMVYLQKENIIDESGMPKERFSAEFPKEGPSILRIQQVVRGDSAAYFCASSPPSSTDTQYFGPGTRLTVL.

This clonotype was observed at least ten times. The chain links TRBV27 to TRBJ2-1, with D possibly TRBD1 on 5 matching bases. The V gene's germline CDR1 is MNHEY and CDR2 SMNVEV (reference sequence). Between the trimmed V and J ends, which lost 8 bases and 0 bases, there was a span of 14 bases. CDR3 length: 15 residues. The CDR3 sequence: CASRFQDNSYNEQFF. CDR3 sequence (DNA): TGTGCCAGCCGGTTCCAGGACAACTCCTACAATGAGCAGTTCTTC.

There are many counts of this clonotype. The chain combines TRBV20-1 with TRBJ2-7; the D is unclear. Germline values: CDR1 DFQATT, CDR2 SNEGSKA (reference sequence). The ends were cut back, 0 bases at V and 1 base at J, with 7 bases in the middle. This CDR3 region has 13 residues. This CDR3 reads CSARDSSSYEQYV. CDR3 nucleotides: TGCAGTGCTAGAGATTCAAGTTCCTACGAGCAGTACGTC.

The chain joins TRBV5-1 to TRBJ2-3, with TRBD1 matching over 9 bases. The J segment lost 5 bases and the V segment lost 2 bases, leaving 6 bases of the junction unmatched. The CDR3 runs to 15 residues. From germline, CDR1 is SGHRS and CDR2 YFSETQ. The CDR3 region is CASSLKTGGGDTQYF. In DNA form, the CDR3 reads TGCGCCAGCAGCTTAAAGACAGGGGGAGGAGATACGCAGTATTTT.

In the case of this clonotype: A much larger clone differs by one base, so this may be a read error. The chain combines TRBV6-1 with TRBJ2-7; D gene uncertain. Looked up from germline, CDR1 is MNHNS and CDR2 is SASEGT. The V end lost 6 bases, the J end lost 2 bases, and 17 bases lay between the germline ends. This CDR3 contains 15 residues. CDR3 sequence (DNA): TGTGCCAGCAGCCGGAGCAAGATGTTCCCCTACGAGCAGTACGTC. This gives the protein CASSRSKMFPYEQYV.

J is TRBJ2-3 and V is TRBV5-1, with 9 bases that match TRBD2. The CDR3 contains 19 residues. CDR1 and CDR2 (germline): SGHRS, YFSETQ. The V segment lost 0 bases and the J segment 0 bases; nucleotides outside the gene matches: 11. The CDR3 here is CASSLEPMSGRSSTDTQYF. Written as DNA, the CDR3 is TGCGCCAGCAGCTTGGAACCCATGAGCGGGAGGTCTAGCACAGATACGCAGTATTTT.

This clonotype came up a few times. The chain joins TRBV7-6 to TRBJ2-3; D call uncertain. The CDR3 runs to 18 residues. The V end was cut by 2 bases, the J end by 2 bases, with 20 bases between. Germline V lookup: CDR1 SGHVS, CDR2 FNYEAQ. CDR3 residues: CASSLSPPARSFTDTQYF. Here the CDR3 DNA reads TGTGCCAGCAGCTTATCCCCTCCAGCGCGATCCTTCACAGATACGCAGTATTTT.

The rearrangement links TRBV18 to TRBJ2-4; no definite D call. V lost 6 bases and J lost 0, with 12 bases in between. This CDR3 region has 15 residues. CDR1 and CDR2 from the germline V gene are KGHSH and LQKENI. DNA for the CDR3: TGTGCCAGCTCCACGACGGGTCTAGCCAAAAACATTCAGTACTTC. Its protein is CASSTTGLAKNIQYF.

The chain carries TRBV6-1 and TRBJ2-3; D tentatively fits TRBD1 or TRBD2 (5 bases each). V lost 4 bases and J lost 0, with 14 bases in between. The V gene's germline CDR1 is MNHNS and CDR2 SASEGT. The CDR3 consists of 16 residues. CDR3 protein: CASSGGAGRSTDTQYF. In DNA form, the CDR3 reads TGTGCCAGCAGTGGGGGAGCAGGGCGTAGCACAGATACGCAGTATTTT.

This chain uses TRBV4-2 with TRBJ2-1; TRBD2 might be the D (6 bases). The V end was cut by 1 base, the J end by 7 bases, with 14 bases between. This CDR3 region has 15 residues. CDR1 is LGHNA, CDR2 YNFKEQ, per germline. The CDR3 reads CASSQGAGFGNEQFF. CDR3 DNA: TGTGCCAGCAGCCAAGGGGCGGGGTTTGGGAATGAGCAGTTCTTC.